The 12 T cell receptor beta chains below come from one sample, sequenced in a study of shared clonotypes between healthy human individuals. Clones were read by immunoSEQ multiplex PCR, and TCRdb kept only the in-frame ones, dropping some. Among 2.5 million or so clones listed, around 90% were seen once. Sequencing was performed on naive CD4+ T cells sorted from blood. Subset noted: CD45RA+ positively selected. These receptors all come from a young man in good health.

V usage is TRBV19 and J usage is TRBJ2-7, with 9 positions matching TRBD2. The CDR3 runs 15 residues. The germline V gene has CDR1 LNHDA and CDR2 SQIVND (reference sequence). V was clipped by 1 base and J by 0 bases; unmatched bases: 1. This CDR3 is CASSIGSGSSYEQYF. CDR3 DNA sequence: TGTGCCAGTAGTATAGGTAGCGGGAGCTCCTACGAGCAGTACTTC.

The chain recombines TRBV5-1 with TRBJ1-5; the D is unclear. The length of the CDR3 is 15 residues. The V end lost 0 bases, the J end lost 5 bases, and 12 bases lay between the germline ends. Germline loops: CDR1 SGHRS, CDR2 YFSETQ. The CDR3 nucleotides are TGCGCCAGCAGCTTGGAGCCCTTTGGGGATCAGCCCCAGCATTTT. Translated: CASSLEPFGDQPQHF.

The gene calls are TRBV6-4 and TRBJ2-1, with TRBD1 matching over 9 bases. Germline V gene data show CDR1 as MRHNA and CDR2 as SNTAGT. CDR3 size: 13 residues. Trimming removed 11 bases from V and 8 bases from J; junction bases left unmatched: 10. The CDR3 is CAGPGQGHDEQFF. The DNA of the CDR3 is TGTGCCGGACCGGGACAGGGTCATGATGAGCAGTTCTTC.

The CDR3 region is CASSPGGESGYTF. DNA for the CDR3: TGTGCCAGCAGTCCAGGGGGAGAGAGTGGCTACACCTTC. The chain links TRBV14 to TRBJ1-2, with 7 bases aligning to TRBD1. The CDR3 loop spans 13 amino acids. V lost 6 bases and J lost 7; bases outside the gene matches: 8. The germline V gene encodes CDR1 SGHDN and CDR2 FVKESK.

This clone was seen only a few times. V and J are TRBV5-4 and TRBJ2-1; TRBD1 agrees at 9 bases. V shed 5 bases and J 0 bases; nucleotides not matched to a gene: 3. The CDR3 is 15 amino acids. Germline CDR1 is SGHNT and CDR2 is YYREEE (reference sequence). The DNA for the CDR3 is TGTGCCAGCAGGCAGGACAGGGGCTCCTACAATGAGCAGTTCTTC. This codes for CASRQDRGSYNEQFF.

The J gene is TRBJ2-3, the V gene TRBV5-4, with 7 bases that match TRBD1. J gave up 5 bases and V 1 base, and 4 bases lay outside the gene matches. CDR1 SGHNT and CDR2 YYREEE come from the germline V gene (reference sequence). The CDR3 length is 14 residues. The CDR3 spells CASSLRGQVDTQYF. The CDR3 DNA is TGTGCCAGCAGCTTGAGGGGGCAGGTAGATACGCAGTATTTT.

The J gene is TRBJ2-3, the V gene TRBV18; 7 positions match TRBD2. The germline gives CDR1 KGHSH, CDR2 LQKENI. V lost 1 base, J lost 2 bases, and 0 bases stayed unmatched. The CDR3 runs to 14 residues. The DNA of the CDR3 is TGTGCCAGCTCACCACGGGACTACACAGATACGCAGTATTTT. The encoded protein is CASSPRDYTDTQYF.

The chain employs TRBV4-3 and TRBJ2-2; tentative D call: TRBD1 (6 bases). The germline V gene encodes CDR1 LGHNA and CDR2 YSLEER. The V end was cut by 4 bases, the J end by 6 bases, with 12 bases between. This CDR3 comprises 14 residues. The CDR3 reads CASSRIEGAGELFF. The CDR3 nucleotides are TGCGCCAGCAGCCGCATAGAGGGGGCCGGGGAGCTGTTTTTT.

The gene calls are TRBV7-6 and TRBJ2-5; perhaps TRBD2 as D (5 bases). Germline loops: CDR1 SGHVS, CDR2 FNYEAQ. Trimming removed 6 bases at V and 1 base at J, with 15 bases between. The CDR3 spans 15 residues. CDR3 sequence reads: CASSGLGLAQETQYF. The CDR3 DNA follows: TGTGCCAGCAGTGGACTCGGGCTAGCCCAAGAGACCCAGTACTTC. Full variable domain (rest looked up from reference TRBV7-6 and TRBJ2-5): GAGVSQSPRYKVTKRGQDVALRCDPISGHVSLYWYRQALGQGPEFLTYFNYEAQQDKSGLPNDRFSAERPEGSISTLTIQRTEQRDSAMYRCASSGLGLAQETQYFGPGTRLLVL.

The genes are TRBV6-1 and TRBJ2-7, with TRBD1 matching over 10 bases. The V and J ends lost 3 bases and 3 bases, in that order; junction bases with no gene match: 2. The CDR3 has 14 residues. From germline, CDR1 is MNHNS and CDR2 SASEGT. The CDR3 loop reads CASSDRDRGYEQYF. The DNA of the CDR3 is TGTGCCAGCAGTGACCGGGACAGGGGCTACGAGCAGTACTTC.

The V gene is TRBV7-9, the J gene TRBJ1-1; no definite D call. V was cut by 5 bases and J by 0 bases, with 10 bases left in between. This CDR3 has 14 amino acids. Germline-derived CDR1 and CDR2 are SEHNR and FQNEAQ (reference sequence). The CDR3, as DNA: TGTGCCAGCAGCCCCAATCAGGTGAACACTGAAGCTTTCTTT. Amino acids: CASSPNQVNTEAFF.

The chain is built from TRBV11-2 and TRBJ2-6; D gene unclear. Germline V gives CDR1 SGHAT, CDR2 FQNNGV. V lost 3 bases to trimming and J lost 2 bases, with 8 bases between them. This CDR3 has 15 residues. The CDR3 reads CASSFYGPGANVLTF. CDR3 DNA: TGTGCCAGCAGCTTCTACGGCCCTGGGGCCAACGTCCTGACTTTC.